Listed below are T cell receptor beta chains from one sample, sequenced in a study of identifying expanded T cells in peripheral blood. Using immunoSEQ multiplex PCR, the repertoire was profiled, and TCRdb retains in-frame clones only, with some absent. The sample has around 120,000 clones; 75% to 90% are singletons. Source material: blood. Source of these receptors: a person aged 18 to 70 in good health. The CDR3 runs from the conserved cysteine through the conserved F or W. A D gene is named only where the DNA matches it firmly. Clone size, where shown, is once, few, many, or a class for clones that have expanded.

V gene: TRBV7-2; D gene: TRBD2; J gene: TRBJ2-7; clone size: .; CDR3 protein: CASSGLAGSSYEQYF; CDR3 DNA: TGTGCCAGCAGTGGACTAGCGGGGAGCTCCTACGAGCAGTACTTC
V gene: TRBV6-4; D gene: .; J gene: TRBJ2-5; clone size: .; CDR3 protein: CASNETGRKSQTQYF; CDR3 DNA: TGTGCCAGCAATGAAACAGGGCGGAAGTCCCAGACCCAGTACTTC
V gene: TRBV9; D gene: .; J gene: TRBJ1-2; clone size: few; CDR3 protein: CASSATGTSGRYTF; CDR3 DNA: TGTGCCAGCAGCGCCACCGGGACCTCTGGACGCTACACCTTC
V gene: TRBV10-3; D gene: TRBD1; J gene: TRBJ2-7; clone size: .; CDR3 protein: CAIRQGATYEQYF; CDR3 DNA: TGTGCCATCAGACAGGGGGCGACCTACGAGCAGTACTTC
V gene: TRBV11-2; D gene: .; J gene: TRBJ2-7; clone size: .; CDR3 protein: CASSRDVLYEQYF; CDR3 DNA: TGTGCCAGCAGCCGGGACGTACTCTACGAGCAGTACTTC
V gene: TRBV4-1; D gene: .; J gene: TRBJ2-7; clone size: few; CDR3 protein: CASSQLTSNEQYF; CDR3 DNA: TGCGCCAGCAGCCAGCTCACTAGTAACGAGCAGTACTTC
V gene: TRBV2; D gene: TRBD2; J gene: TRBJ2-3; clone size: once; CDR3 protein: CASRSSGGQDTQYF; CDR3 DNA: TGTGCCAGCAGATCTAGCGGGGGCCAAGATACGCAGTATTTT
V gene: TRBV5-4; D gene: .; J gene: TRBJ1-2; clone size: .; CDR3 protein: CASSLRDPWTNYGYTF; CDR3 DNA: TGTGCCAGCAGCTTAAGGGACCCCTGGACTAACTATGGCTACACCTTC
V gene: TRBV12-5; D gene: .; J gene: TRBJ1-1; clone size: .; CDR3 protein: CASGMDSDTEAFF; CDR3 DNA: TGTGCTAGTGGCATGGACAGCGACACTGAAGCTTTCTTT
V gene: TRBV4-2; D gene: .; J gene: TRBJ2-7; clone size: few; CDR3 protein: CASSQAAQTPSEQYF; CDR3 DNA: TGTGCCAGCAGCCAAGCAGCTCAAACACCCTCCGAGCAGTACTTC
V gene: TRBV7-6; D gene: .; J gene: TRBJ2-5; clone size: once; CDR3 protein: CASSHRLIQYF; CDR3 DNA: TGTGCCAGCAGCCACAGGTTAATCCAGTACTTC
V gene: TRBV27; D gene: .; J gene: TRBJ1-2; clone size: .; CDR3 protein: CASRPLWADFQGGYTF; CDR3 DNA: TGTGCCAGCAGGCCCTTGTGGGCTGATTTCCAGGGGGGCTACACCTTC
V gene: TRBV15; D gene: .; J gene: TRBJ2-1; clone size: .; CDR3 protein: CATSLRGYNNPNEQFF; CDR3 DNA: TGTGCCACCAGCCTAAGGGGGTACAATAACCCCAATGAGCAGTTCTTC
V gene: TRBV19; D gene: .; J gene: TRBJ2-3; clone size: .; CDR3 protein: CASSPSDVRPQYF; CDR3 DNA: TGTGCCAGTAGCCCCTCCGACGTCAGGCCCCAGTATTTT
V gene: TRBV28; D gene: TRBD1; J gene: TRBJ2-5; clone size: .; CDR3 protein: CASSPRQGWETQYF; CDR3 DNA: TGTGCCAGCAGTCCGCGACAGGGTTGGGAGACCCAGTACTTC
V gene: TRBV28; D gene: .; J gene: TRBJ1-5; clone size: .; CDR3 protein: CASSWETGHIF; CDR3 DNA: TGTGCCAGCAGTTGGGAGACAGGCCACATTTTT
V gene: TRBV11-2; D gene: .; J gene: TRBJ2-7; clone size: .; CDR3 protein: CASSTRGGTYEQYF; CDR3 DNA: TGTGCCAGCAGCACTAGAGGTGGTACCTACGAGCAGTACTTC
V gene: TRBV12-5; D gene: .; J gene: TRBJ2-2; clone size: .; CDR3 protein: CASGTGGGTGELFF; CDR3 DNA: TGTGCTAGTGGGACCGGGGGCGGCACCGGGGAGCTGTTTTTT
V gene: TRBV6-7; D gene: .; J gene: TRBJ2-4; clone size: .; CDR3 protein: CASSAGRINIQYF; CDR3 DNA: TGTGCCAGCAGTGCCGGCCGCATAAACATTCAGTACTTC
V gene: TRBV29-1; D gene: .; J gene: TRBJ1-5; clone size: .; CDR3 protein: CSVEAEGQPQHF; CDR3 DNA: TGCAGCGTTGAAGCTGAGGGTCAGCCCCAGCATTTT
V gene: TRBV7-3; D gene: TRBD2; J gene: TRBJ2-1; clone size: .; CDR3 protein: CASSNSGSGNEQFF; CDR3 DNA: TGTGCCAGCAGCAATAGCGGGAGCGGTAATGAGCAGTTCTTC
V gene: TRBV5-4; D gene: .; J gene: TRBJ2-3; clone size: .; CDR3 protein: CASSSTLAQRADTQYF; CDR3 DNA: TGTGCCAGCAGCTCCACACTAGCCCAAAGAGCAGATACGCAGTATTTT
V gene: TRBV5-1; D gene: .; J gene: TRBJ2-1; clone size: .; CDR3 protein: CASSLLTGVPSTGEQFF; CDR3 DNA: TGCGCCAGCAGCCTCCTGACCGGGGTACCTTCGACAGGTGAGCAGTTCTTC
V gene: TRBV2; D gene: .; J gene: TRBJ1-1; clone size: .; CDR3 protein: CASSVMDTEAFF; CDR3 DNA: TGTGCCAGCAGTGTAATGGACACTGAAGCTTTCTTT
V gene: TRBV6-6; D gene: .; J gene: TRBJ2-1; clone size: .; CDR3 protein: CASSYTSYNEQFF; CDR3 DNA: TGTGCCAGCAGTTACACTAGTTACAATGAGCAGTTCTTC
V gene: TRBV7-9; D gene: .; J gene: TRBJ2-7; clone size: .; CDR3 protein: CASSLGLAYEQYF; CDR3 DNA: TGTGCCAGCAGCTTAGGACTAGCCTACGAGCAGTACTTC
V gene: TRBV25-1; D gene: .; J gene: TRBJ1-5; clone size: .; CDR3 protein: CASSEATLGTQPQHF; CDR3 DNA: TGTGCCAGCAGTGAAGCTACTCTCGGTACTCAGCCCCAGCATTTT
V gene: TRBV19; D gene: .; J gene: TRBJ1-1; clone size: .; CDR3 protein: CASRTSDVGGTEAFF; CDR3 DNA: TGTGCCAGTAGGACTTCTGACGTGGGGGGGACTGAAGCTTTCTTT
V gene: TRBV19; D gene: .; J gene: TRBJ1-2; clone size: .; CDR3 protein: CASSIVGVYGYTF; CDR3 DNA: TGTGCCAGTAGTATAGTGGGGGTCTATGGCTACACCTTC
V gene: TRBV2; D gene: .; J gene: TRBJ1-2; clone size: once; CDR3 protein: CASSEDKGYGYTF; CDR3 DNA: TGTGCCAGCAGTGAGGACAAGGGCTATGGCTACACCTTC
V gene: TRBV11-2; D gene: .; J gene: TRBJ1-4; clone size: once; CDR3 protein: CASSFGRPLGEKLFF; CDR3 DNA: TGTGCCAGCAGCTTCGGTCGACCCTTAGGTGAAAAACTGTTTTTT
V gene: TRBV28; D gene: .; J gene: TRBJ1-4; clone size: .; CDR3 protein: CASSSNGGVWSNEKLFF; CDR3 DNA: TGTGCCAGCAGTTCTAACGGCGGGGTATGGTCTAATGAAAAACTGTTTTTT
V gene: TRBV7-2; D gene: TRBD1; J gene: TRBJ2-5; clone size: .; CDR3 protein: CASSFFGDRAHF; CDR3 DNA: TGTGCCAGCAGCTTTTTTGGGGACAGGGCTCACTTC
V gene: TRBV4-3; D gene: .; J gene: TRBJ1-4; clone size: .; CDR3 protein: CASSQRGTTNEKLFF; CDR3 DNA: TGCGCCAGCAGCCAAAGGGGAACAACTAATGAAAAACTGTTTTTT
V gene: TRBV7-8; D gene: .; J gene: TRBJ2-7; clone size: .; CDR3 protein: CASTRSDIYEQYF; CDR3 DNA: TGTGCCAGCACCCGGTCTGATATCTACGAGCAGTACTTC
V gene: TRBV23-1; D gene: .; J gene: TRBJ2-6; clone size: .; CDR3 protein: CASSQSQGISGANVLTF; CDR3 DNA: TGCGCCAGCAGTCAATCGCAGGGCATCTCTGGGGCCAACGTCCTGACTTTC
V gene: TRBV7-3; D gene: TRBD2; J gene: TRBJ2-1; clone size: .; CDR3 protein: CASSISGRAGRNEQFF; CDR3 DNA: TGTGCCAGCAGCATTAGCGGGAGGGCCGGTAGGAATGAGCAGTTCTTC
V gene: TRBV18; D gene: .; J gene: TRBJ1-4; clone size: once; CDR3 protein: CASSPREVHGEKLFF; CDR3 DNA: TGTGCCAGCTCACCACGCGAGGTACACGGCGAAAAACTGTTTTTT
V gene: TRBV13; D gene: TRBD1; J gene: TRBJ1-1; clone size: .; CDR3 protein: CASSLWGQVGEAFF; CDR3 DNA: TGTGCCAGCAGCTTATGGGGACAGGTAGGTGAAGCTTTCTTT
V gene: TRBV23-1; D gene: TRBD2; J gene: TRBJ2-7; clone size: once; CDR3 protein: CASSQSSRAGDYEQYF; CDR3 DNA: TGCGCCAGCAGTCAATCTAGTCGAGCGGGAGACTACGAGCAGTACTTC
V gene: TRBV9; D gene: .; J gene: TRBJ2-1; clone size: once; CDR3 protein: CASSVAVENNEQFF; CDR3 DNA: TGTGCCAGCAGCGTAGCTGTCGAGAACAATGAGCAGTTCTTC
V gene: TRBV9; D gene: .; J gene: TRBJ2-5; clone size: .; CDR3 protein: CASGRGETQYF; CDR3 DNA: TGTGCCAGCGGTAGGGGGGAGACCCAGTACTTC
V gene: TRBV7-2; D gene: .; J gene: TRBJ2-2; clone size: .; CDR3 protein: CASSLASANTGELFF; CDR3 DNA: TGTGCCAGCAGCTTAGCCAGCGCGAACACCGGGGAGCTGTTTTTT
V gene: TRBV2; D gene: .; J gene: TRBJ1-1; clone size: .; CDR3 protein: CASRTGPYTEAFF; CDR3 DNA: TGTGCCAGCAGGACCGGGCCTTACACTGAAGCTTTCTTT
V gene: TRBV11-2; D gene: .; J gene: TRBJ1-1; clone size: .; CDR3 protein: CASSDRALNTEAFF; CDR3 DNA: TGTGCCAGCAGCGATAGGGCGCTGAACACTGAAGCTTTCTTT